This T cell receptor beta chain derives from a study of T-cell reconstitution after alpha-beta-depleted transplantation in children. It was with unique molecular identifiers that the TCRbeta library was prepared. TCRdb redid the calling of the PCR reads with MiXCR, one entry per CDR3 protein. The repertoire includes 550,000 to 800,000 distinct CDR3 sequences, 10% to 15% of them detected once, and 0.79% sits in the top ten. CDR3 length equals 13 residues. Germline-derived CDR1 and CDR2 are LNHDA and SQIVND (reference sequence). Between the trimmed V and J ends, which lost 7 bases and 1 base, there was a span of 10 bases.

The sequence was obtained from a girl aged 2 to 9 with congenital amegakaryocytic thrombocytopenia, due to receive a stem cell transplant. Source: PBMCs, taken before TCRalphabeta/CD19-depleted stem cell transplant. The gene calls are TRBV19 and TRBJ1-1; the D is unclear. CDR3 DNA: TGTGCCAGTACTGTAAAGAGGAACACTGAAGCTTTCTTT. Encoded protein: CASTVKRNTEAFF.